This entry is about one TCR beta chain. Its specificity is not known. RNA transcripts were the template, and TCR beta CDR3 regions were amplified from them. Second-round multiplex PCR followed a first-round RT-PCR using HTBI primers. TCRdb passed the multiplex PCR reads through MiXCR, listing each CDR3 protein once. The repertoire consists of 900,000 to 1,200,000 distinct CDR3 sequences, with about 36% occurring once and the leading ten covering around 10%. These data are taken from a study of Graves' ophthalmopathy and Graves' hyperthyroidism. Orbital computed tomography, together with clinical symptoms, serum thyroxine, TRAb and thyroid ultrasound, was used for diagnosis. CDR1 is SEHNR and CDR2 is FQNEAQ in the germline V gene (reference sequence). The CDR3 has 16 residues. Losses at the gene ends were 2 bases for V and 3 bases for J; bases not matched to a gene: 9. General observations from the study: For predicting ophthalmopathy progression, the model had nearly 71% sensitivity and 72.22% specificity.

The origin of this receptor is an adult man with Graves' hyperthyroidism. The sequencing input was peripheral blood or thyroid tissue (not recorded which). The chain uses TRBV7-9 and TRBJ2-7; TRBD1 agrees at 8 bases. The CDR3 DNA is TGTGCCAGCAGCTTAAACGACCGGGACAGGATCTACGAGCAGTACTTC. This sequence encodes CASSLNDRDRIYEQYF.